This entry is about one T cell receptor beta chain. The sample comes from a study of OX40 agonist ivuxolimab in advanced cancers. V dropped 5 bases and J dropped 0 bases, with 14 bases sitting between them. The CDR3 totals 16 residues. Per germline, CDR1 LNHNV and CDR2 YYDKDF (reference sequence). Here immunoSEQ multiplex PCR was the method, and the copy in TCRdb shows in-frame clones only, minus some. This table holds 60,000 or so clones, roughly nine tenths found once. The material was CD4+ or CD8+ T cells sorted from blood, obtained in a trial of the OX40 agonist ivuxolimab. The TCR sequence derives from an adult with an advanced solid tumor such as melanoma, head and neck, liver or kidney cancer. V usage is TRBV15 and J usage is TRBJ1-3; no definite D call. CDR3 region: CATSARGPYSGNTIYF. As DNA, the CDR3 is TGTGCCACCAGCGCCCGGGGTCCTTACTCTGGAAACACCATATATTTT.